The clone carrying this T cell receptor beta chain turned up a few times. The antigen is undetermined. This record belongs to a study of regulatory T cells in long-lasting Graves disease. Arm-PCR of CDR3 regions and iRepertoire HTBI primers were used to build TCR beta libraries. TCRdb re-called the multiplex PCR reads with MiXCR, one entry per CDR3 protein. The sample contains some 440,000 distinct CDR3 sequences, around 20% of which appear only once. This CDR3 has 15 amino acids. Germline V lookup: CDR1 MDHEN, CDR2 SYDVKM. Trimming removed 5 bases at V and 3 bases at J, with 15 bases between. Study findings and constraints: New patients shared fewer public clonotypes (roughly 1,000) than persistent patients did (around 3,000). It was in persistent disease that TRBV28, TRBJ1-2 and TRBJ2-5 were favored. Newly diagnosed Graves' patients had higher TCR diversity than persistent ones.

The time point was: persistent/refractory GD, antithyroid drugs over 5 years with positive TRAb. Scientists built the TCR library using RNA that was extracted from PBMCs. This sample comprised peripheral blood mononuclear cells (PBMCs), obtained when the disease was refractory, from a patient treated with antithyroid drugs. The chain has TRBV28 and TRBJ2-3; no clear D gene. This receptor was identified in a female donor with Graves disease. The CDR3 here is CASSPATRVTDTQYF. The CDR3 coding sequence is TGTGCCAGCAGTCCCGCCACTCGAGTGACAGATACGCAGTATTTT.